The TCR beta chain described here comes from a study of blood T cell repertoires in COVID-19. Study at large: From the United States, Italy and Spain came samples of acute and convalescent COVID-19.

Libraries were prepared by immunoSEQ multiplex PCR; TCRdb keeps only in-frame clonotypes and omits some of them. The table lists approximately 190,000 clones, about four fifths of them singletons, with roughly 6.4% in the top ten. CDR1 and CDR2 (germline): SGHTA, FQGNSA. V gave up 5 bases and J gave up 10 bases; unmatched junction bases: 16. The length of the CDR3 is 16 residues. J is TRBJ1-4 and V is TRBV7-2; 7 bases are shared with TRBD1. The specimen sequenced was peripheral blood. The clonotype was recovered from a man aged 55 to 70 with acute or convalescent COVID-19. Here the CDR3 reads CASSPWTGSSSGKLFF. CDR3 coding DNA: TGTGCCAGCAGCCCTTGGACAGGTAGTTCCTCCGGAAAACTGTTTTTT.